Presented here are 23 T cell receptor beta chains from one specimen sequenced in a study of blood T cell repertoires in COVID-19. The repertoire was sequenced with immunoSEQ multiplex PCR; TCRdb's copy has only in-frame clones and lacks some. Among 160,000 or so clones listed, roughly 90% were seen once. Material for sequencing was peripheral blood. The receptor source for this set is a man aged 60-69 years with active or convalescent COVID-19.

The chain recombines TRBV5-1 with TRBJ1-5; a weak D match, TRBD1 (6 bases). The CDR3 has 15 amino acids. V gave up 4 bases and J gave up 4 bases, with 15 bases separating them. Germline V gene data show CDR1 as SGHRS and CDR2 as YFSETQ. The CDR3 nucleotides read TGCGCCAGCAGCCCGGGAGGGGGGCTTAATCAGCCCCAGCATTTT. Translated: CASSPGGGLNQPQHF.

This sequence joins TRBV14 and TRBJ1-2; 7 bases are shared with TRBD1. Germline CDR1 SGHDN, CDR2 FVKESK. The CDR3 has 15 amino acids. V shed 0 bases and J 6 bases; nucleotides not matched to a gene: 7. This CDR3 reads CASSQELTGSDGYTF. The DNA for the CDR3 is TGTGCCAGCAGCCAAGAACTGACAGGGTCGGATGGCTACACCTTC.

The chain carries TRBV3-1 (or the pseudogene TRBV3-2) and TRBJ1-1; D gene ambiguous. Trimming cost V 1 base and J 0 bases, with 12 bases left between them. CDR1 is LGHDT and CDR2 is YNNKEL in the germline V gene (reference sequence). This CDR3 contains 16 residues. The DNA for the CDR3 is TGTGCCAGCAGCCAAGGTTCTCAGGTAATGAACACTGAAGCTTTCTTT. It translates to CASSQGSQVMNTEAFF.

The rearrangement uses TRBV6-5 and TRBJ1-2; D not resolved. The CDR3 sequence is 16 residues long. Germline values: CDR1 MNHEY, CDR2 SVGAGI. The V end lost 2 bases, the J end lost 7 bases, and 20 bases lay between the germline ends. The CDR3: CASSYDSPGGLGGYTF. In nucleotides, the CDR3 is TGTGCCAGCAGTTACGATTCACCTGGAGGGTTGGGTGGCTACACCTTC.

This chain uses TRBV25-1 with TRBJ1-6; tentatively, D is TRBD1 (5 bases). The CDR3 has 14 residues. In germline, CDR1 is MGHDK, CDR2 SYGVNS. V was pared by 4 bases and J by 5 bases, with 9 bases between. This chain's CDR3 is CASSGQTNNSPLHF. For the CDR3, the DNA is TGTGCCAGCAGTGGACAGACCAATAATTCACCCCTCCACTTT.

This clone showed up just once. The rearrangement uses TRBV5-1 and TRBJ2-3; 7 nucleotides align to TRBD1. The CDR3 is made up of 15 amino acids. The junction had 5 bases not matched to a gene; V was cut back by 4 bases and J by 0 bases. Looked up from germline, CDR1 is SGHRS and CDR2 is YFSETQ. The CDR3 sequence: CASSHPGQSTDTQYF. The CDR3 nucleotides read TGCGCCAGCAGCCACCCGGGACAGAGCACAGATACGCAGTATTTT.

The chain recombines TRBV5-1 with TRBJ1-2, with 10 bases matching TRBD1. The CDR3 has 17 residues. V was pared by 1 base and J by 2 bases, with 8 bases of the junction left unmatched. Germline V CDR1 and CDR2: SGHRS, YFSETQ. The CDR3 protein is CASSLTILTGGNYGYTF. The CDR3 region has the DNA TGCGCCAGCAGCTTGACCATACTGACAGGGGGCAACTATGGCTACACCTTC.

This clone was detected once. The rearrangement uses TRBV29-1 and TRBJ2-7; the match to TRBD1 covers 7 bases. The V gene's germline CDR1 is SQVTM and CDR2 ANQGSEA. CDR3 length: 13 residues. V was clipped by 4 bases and J by 2 bases; unmatched bases: 5. The CDR3 loop is CSVVGQGAYEQYF. CDR3 in DNA: TGCAGCGTTGTAGGTCAGGGGGCCTACGAGCAGTACTTC.

V is TRBV10-3 and J is TRBJ1-1; maybe TRBD1 (6 bases). Germline V gives CDR1 ENHRY, CDR2 SYGVKD. The CDR3 is 15 amino acids. With 2 bases removed from V and 1 base from J, the gap between germline ends came to 11 bases. CDR3 protein: CAISEQGRGNTEAFF. In DNA form, the CDR3 reads TGTGCCATCAGTGAGCAGGGGCGAGGGAACACTGAAGCTTTCTTT.

The chain uses TRBV19 and TRBJ1-1; D call uncertain. The germline V gene encodes CDR1 LNHDA and CDR2 SQIVND (reference sequence). CDR3 length: 16 amino acids. V was pared by 1 base and J by 4 bases, with 16 bases between. CDR3 nucleotides: TGTGCCAGTAGTATAGCTGGCGCGGGGATGGGCACTGAAGCTTTCTTT. Its protein is CASSIAGAGMGTEAFF.

In DNA, the CDR3 is TGTGCCAGCAGTCTCCAGGGTGGCGCGGGGCAGCCCCAGCATTTT. Amino acids: CASSLQGGAGQPQHF. The chain uses TRBV27 and TRBJ1-5; a weak D match, TRBD1 (5 bases). V was trimmed by 5 bases and J by 7 bases, leaving 18 bases between them. This CDR3 has 15 amino acids. The germline V gene has CDR1 MNHEY and CDR2 SMNVEV (reference sequence).

The chain combines TRBV19 with TRBJ1-1; perhaps TRBD1 as D (5 bases). The V gene's germline CDR1 is LNHDA and CDR2 SQIVND (reference sequence). Between the trimmed V and J ends, which lost 4 bases and 5 bases, there was a span of 17 bases. The CDR3 contains 15 residues. The CDR3 sequence is CASSSDSEGRTEAFF. Here the CDR3 DNA reads TGTGCCAGTAGTAGTGATAGCGAGGGGAGGACTGAAGCTTTCTTT.

The sample holds a few counts of this clone. In the same sample, other DNA sequences code for this CDR3. This chain connects TRBV29-1 to TRBJ1-5; D uncertain. V lost 6 bases to trimming and J lost 1 base, with 7 bases between them. CDR3 size: 12 residues. CDR1 SQVTM and CDR2 ANQGSEA come from the germline V gene. CDR3 DNA: TGCAGCGTAGGCGGAAGCAATCAGCCCCAGCATTTT. This translates into CSVGGSNQPQHF. Full variable domain (outside the CDR3, taken from reference TRBV29-1 and TRBJ1-5): SAVISQKPSRDICQRGTSLTIQCQVDSQVTMMFWYRQQPGQSLTLIATANQGSEATYESGFVIDKFPISRPNLTFSTLTVSNMSPEDSSIYLCSVGGSNQPQHFGDGTRLSIL.

The genes are TRBV29-1 and TRBJ2-3; D might be TRBD2 (5 bases). Germline CDR1 SQVTM, CDR2 ANQGSEA. The CDR3 has 13 amino acids. V lost 7 bases and J lost 2, with 13 bases in between. The CDR3 here is CSGGLASTDTQYF. For the CDR3, the DNA is TGCAGCGGTGGACTGGCATCCACAGATACGCAGTATTTT.

This clone appeared a single time. The chain has TRBV5-6 and TRBJ1-1, with 7 nucleotides matching TRBD1. The V gene end was trimmed by 7 bases and the J gene end by 2 bases; junction bases not matched to a gene: 5. The CDR3 contains 13 residues. Germline CDR1 reads SGHDT; CDR2 reads YYEEEE. DNA for the CDR3: TGTGCCAGCCTATGGACAGGAAACACTGAAGCTTTCTTT. Translation gives CASLWTGNTEAFF.

This clone was counted once. The chain uses TRBV5-1 and TRBJ1-1; D is unresolved. The V gene's germline CDR1 is SGHRS and CDR2 YFSETQ. Trimming left V 0 bases short and J 1 base short, with 4 bases between. The CDR3 is 13 amino acids. The CDR3: CASSLAQNTEAFF. The DNA of the CDR3 is TGCGCCAGCAGCTTGGCCCAGAACACTGAAGCTTTCTTT.

As concerns this clone: Other DNA sequences from this sample encode an identical CDR3 as well. The chain has TRBV19 and TRBJ1-2, with 10 bases identical to TRBD1. Germline V CDR1 and CDR2: LNHDA, SQIVND (reference sequence). The V gene end was trimmed by 2 bases and the J gene end by 3 bases; junction bases not matched to a gene: 3. The length of the CDR3 is 15 residues. In DNA form, the CDR3 reads TGTGCCAGTAGTATAAGACAGGGGGCGGACTATGGCTACACCTTC. Its translation: CASSIRQGADYGYTF.

The V and J genes are TRBV3-1 (or the pseudogene TRBV3-2) and TRBJ2-7, with 12 bases lining up with TRBD2. J was trimmed by 5 bases and V by 0 bases; bases with no gene match: 5. The CDR3 covers 16 residues. Per germline, CDR1 LGHDT and CDR2 YNNKEL (reference sequence). The CDR3 DNA sequence: TGTGCCAGCAGCCAAGATCCTAGCGGGGGGGTACACGAGCAGTACTTC. Translation: CASSQDPSGGVHEQYF.

This chain joins TRBV11-2 and TRBJ2-5, with 11 bases fitting TRBD2. The V gene's germline CDR1 is SGHAT and CDR2 FQNNGV. CDR3 length: 11 amino acids. V lost 8 bases, J lost 9 bases, and 2 bases stayed unmatched. The CDR3 DNA is TGTGCCAGCTCTAGCGGGGGGCCCCAGTACTTC. It encodes CASSSGGPQYF.

This clone appeared a single time. The J gene is TRBJ1-5, the V gene TRBV6-6, with 9 positions matching TRBD1. The germline gives CDR1 MNHNY, CDR2 SVGAGI (reference sequence). With V trimmed by 5 bases and J by 9 bases, 5 bases remained unmatched. This CDR3 region has 13 residues. CDR3 bases: TGTGCCAGCAGTCCGGGACAGGGTTGGCCCCAGCATTTT. Translation: CASSPGQGWPQHF.

For this clone: One end of the junction is discordant with germline, which a read error may explain. The rearrangement uses TRBV3-1 (or the pseudogene TRBV3-2) and TRBJ2-1; 14 bases are shared with TRBD2. The CDR3 contains 18 residues. Per germline, CDR1 LGHDT and CDR2 YNNKEL (reference sequence). The CDR3 DNA follows: TGTGCCACCAGCCGGACTAGCGGGAGGACGAGCTCCTACAATGAGCAGTTCTTC. Its protein is CATSRTSGRTSSYNEQFF.

This clone was found once. The gene calls are TRBV5-1 and TRBJ2-7; 7 positions match TRBD1. The CDR3 has 17 amino acids. CDR1 and CDR2 from the germline V gene are SGHRS and YFSETQ. V lost 2 bases and J lost 0; bases outside the gene matches: 11. The CDR3 here is CASSFARSTGNSYEQYF. Written as DNA, the CDR3 is TGCGCCAGCAGCTTTGCCCGATCGACAGGGAACTCCTACGAGCAGTACTTC.

This chain uses TRBV27 with TRBJ1-2, with D maybe TRBD1 (6 bases). Germline loops: CDR1 MNHEY, CDR2 SMNVEV (reference sequence). V was clipped by 5 bases and J by 7 bases, with 14 bases between them. CDR3 length: 13 residues. DNA for the CDR3: TGTGCCAGCAGTAATTTGGGGGCACGTGGCTACACCTTC. Residues: CASSNLGARGYTF.